This T cell receptor beta chain came from a study of T-cell memory formation after mild COVID-19. The CDR3 spans 12 residues. Trimming took 2 bases from V and 7 from J, leaving 7 bases between them. The germline CDR1 and CDR2 sequences are MNHNY and SVGAGI (reference sequence). Overall study results and limits: A subset of responding clones appeared in pre-infection memory, suggesting cross-reactive memory joined.

Amplification by 5'RACE using constant-segment primers produced TCR alpha and TCR beta cDNA libraries that carried sample barcodes and UMIs. TCRdb re-analysed the 5' RACE reads in MiXCR, keeping a single row per CDR3 protein. The sample lists around 140,000 distinct CDR3 sequences, about 19% occurring once. A few counts support this clonotype. Its antigen is currently unknown. This chain joins TRBV6-6 and TRBJ2-3, with no clear D. The receptor was isolated from an adult woman who had mild COVID-19 (a few samples of this study predate the infection). Cell type and time point are not known. Sample: PBMCs or a T cell subset sorted from them (not recorded which). The CDR3 DNA sequence: TGTGCCAGCAGTTACGGCCTTAATACGCAGTATTTT. It translates to CASSYGLNTQYF.